These 15 T cell receptor beta chains were all obtained from the same sample, sequenced in a study of cytomegalovirus exposure and HLA in healthy donors. The PCR ran on 60 Vbeta and 13 Jbeta primers. Sequenced by immunoSEQ multiplex PCR; TCRdb stores in-frame clones only, minus some. The repertoire holds 120,000 or so clones, around 75% seen once, with less than 9.5% in the top ten. Specimen: PBMCs. Receptors originate from a woman aged 45-65 years in good health and CMV-seropositive.

The chain links TRBV7-2 to TRBJ1-1, with D maybe TRBD1 (5 bases). Germline V lookup: CDR1 SGHTA, CDR2 FQGNSA. This CDR3 region has 17 residues. Between the trimmed V and J ends, which lost 5 bases and 4 bases, there was a span of 23 bases. The CDR3 DNA reads as TGTGCCAGCAGCCCTGCTCGGCCCGGGGACTACTTCACTGAAGCTTTCTTT. Its translation is CASSPARPGDYFTEAFF. Full variable domain (rest looked up from reference TRBV7-2 and TRBJ1-1): GAGVSQSPSNKVTEKGKDVELRCDPISGHTALYWYRQSLGQGLEFLIYFQGNSAPDKSGLPSDRFSAERTGGSVSTLTIQRTQQEDSAVYLCASSPARPGDYFTEAFFGQGTRLTVV.

The chain links TRBV6-6 to TRBJ1-2; D possibly corresponds to TRBD1 (6 bases). CDR1 is MNHNY, CDR2 SVGAGI, per germline (reference sequence). CDR3 size: 14 residues. Trimming removed 5 bases from V and 4 bases from J, with 14 bases in between. The CDR3 DNA is TGTGCCAGCAGTACCCCCGGGACAATCTATGGCTACACCTTC. Translated, it gives CASSTPGTIYGYTF.

The chain is built from TRBV5-1 and TRBJ2-3; D unclear. Germline V lookup: CDR1 SGHRS, CDR2 YFSETQ. V gave up 1 base and J gave up 6 bases, with 6 bases separating them. This CDR3 comprises 12 residues. CDR3 bases: TGCGCCAGCAGCTTGAATCAGGATACGCAGTATTTT. Its translation: CASSLNQDTQYF.

This clone was detected only a few times. V usage is TRBV4-3 and J usage is TRBJ1-2, with D possibly TRBD1 on 6 matching bases. CDR1 is LGHNA, CDR2 YSLEER, per germline. V lost 3 bases and J 3 bases, leaving 14 bases between the germline ends. The CDR3 is 15 amino acids. The CDR3 loop reads CASSHGGALDYGYTF. In nucleotides, the CDR3 is TGCGCCAGCAGCCACGGGGGGGCTCTCGACTATGGCTACACCTTC.

The chain recombines TRBV27 with TRBJ2-3; D might be TRBD2 (5 bases). Trimming took 5 bases from V and 1 from J, leaving 10 bases between them. This CDR3 is 14 amino acids long. The germline V gene has CDR1 MNHEY and CDR2 SMNVEV (reference sequence). The CDR3 sequence is CASSIGLGTDTQYF. The CDR3 nucleotides read TGTGCCAGCAGTATAGGACTGGGCACAGATACGCAGTATTTT.

This chain connects TRBV19 to TRBJ1-2; TRBD1 matches at 8 bases. Germline V gene lookup returns CDR1 LNHDA and CDR2 SQIVND (reference sequence). V lost 3 bases, J lost 6 bases, and 9 bases stayed unmatched. The CDR3 sequence is 15 residues long. The DNA of the CDR3 is TGTGCCAGTAGTATCGCTGGACAGGGACGAAATGGCTACACCTTC. Protein sequence: CASSIAGQGRNGYTF.

The rearrangement links TRBV7-2 to TRBJ2-2; 9 bases are shared with TRBD2. CDR1 SGHTA and CDR2 FQGNSA come from the germline V gene. J gave up 2 bases and V 7 bases, and 11 bases lay outside the gene matches. The CDR3 has 17 amino acids. CDR3 DNA: TGTGCCAGCACCCCTCATGGGCGGGGGGGTAACACCGGGGAGCTGTTTTTT. This gives the protein CASTPHGRGGNTGELFF. Full variable domain (missing parts from reference TRBV7-2 and TRBJ2-2): GAGVSQSPSNKVTEKGKDVELRCDPISGHTALYWYRQSLGQGLEFLIYFQGNSAPDKSGLPSDRFSAERTGGSVSTLTIQRTQQEDSAVYLCASTPHGRGGNTGELFFGEGSRLTVL.

This clone was picked up a small number of times. This rearrangement joins TRBV18 to TRBJ1-5; perhaps TRBD1 as D (6 bases). Trimming took off 3 bases at V and 6 bases at J, with 15 bases between the two ends. Germline V lookup: CDR1 KGHSH, CDR2 LQKENI. This CDR3 is 15 amino acids long. The CDR3 reads CASSPSDGGAQPQHF. The CDR3 DNA follows: TGTGCCAGCTCACCCAGTGATGGGGGGGCTCAGCCCCAGCATTTT. The variable domain in full, completed from reference TRBV18 and TRBJ1-5, reads NAGVMQNPRHLVRRRGQEARLRCSPMKGHSHVYWYRQLPEEGLKFMVYLQKENIIDESGMPKERFSAEFPKEGPSILRIQQVVRGDSAAYFCASSPSDGGAQPQHFGDGTRLSIL.

The chain couples TRBV4-1 to TRBJ1-1; D is unclear. V lost 1 base, J lost 8 bases, and 14 bases lay in between. The CDR3 spans 14 residues. Germline assignment: CDR1 MGHRA and CDR2 YSYEKL. The CDR3 spells CASSQVSAGSEAFF. CDR3 coding DNA: TGCGCCAGCAGCCAAGTCTCTGCAGGTTCAGAAGCTTTCTTT.

The chain carries TRBV5-5 and TRBJ1-5; 7 nucleotides match TRBD1. With V trimmed by 0 bases and J by 2 bases, 5 bases remained unmatched. The CDR3 has 16 residues. Germline loops: CDR1 SGHKS, CDR2 YYEKEE (reference sequence). CDR3 bases: TGTGCCAGCAGCTTGGACAGGGGCTTTGGCAATCAGCCCCAGCATTTT. Its protein is CASSLDRGFGNQPQHF.

The chain employs TRBV5-1 and TRBJ2-1, with 11 bases lining up with TRBD2. The germline V gene encodes CDR1 SGHRS and CDR2 YFSETQ. Trimming removed 2 bases from V and 2 bases from J; junction bases left unmatched: 6. The CDR3 is 17 residues long. The CDR3 region is CASSFGLAGGPYNEQFF. In nucleotides, the CDR3 is TGCGCCAGCAGCTTTGGCCTAGCGGGGGGTCCCTACAATGAGCAGTTCTTC.

This clone showed up just once. The chain links TRBV15 to TRBJ2-1; 11 bases line up with TRBD2. CDR3 length equals 15 residues. Trimming cost V 5 bases and J 5 bases; bases outside gene matches: 5. Germline loops: CDR1 LNHNV, CDR2 YYDKDF (reference sequence). The CDR3 nucleotides are TGTGCCACCAGCCCCGGGACTAGCGGAAACAATGAGCAGTTCTTC. It specifies CATSPGTSGNNEQFF.

The chain uses TRBV6-5 and TRBJ2-5; TRBD1 matches 7 bases. The CDR3 is 15 residues long. V trimming: 5 bases; J trimming: 4 bases; junction bases outside the gene matches: 10. The V gene's germline CDR1 is MNHEY and CDR2 SVGAGI. The CDR3 is CASSLSRQGRETQYF. The CDR3 nucleotides read TGTGCCAGCAGTCTATCCAGACAGGGTAGAGAGACCCAGTACTTC.

The chain combines TRBV2 with TRBJ2-1; TRBD2 might be the D (5 bases). Germline CDR1 and CDR2: SNHLY and FYNNEI. This CDR3 comprises 15 residues. Trimming took 7 bases from V and 0 from J, leaving 13 bases between them. In DNA, the CDR3 is TGTGCCAGCAAAGAGCGGTTGAGCTCCTACAATGAGCAGTTCTTC. Protein product: CASKERLSSYNEQFF.

The J gene is TRBJ1-2, the V gene TRBV10-3; 9 nucleotides line up with TRBD1. CDR3 length: 15 amino acids. V shed 3 bases and J 8 bases; nucleotides not matched to a gene: 10. Germline loops: CDR1 ENHRY, CDR2 SYGVKD. CDR3 loop: CAISETRDRVGGYTF. The CDR3 DNA reads TGTGCCATCAGTGAAACTCGGGACAGGGTCGGAGGCTACACCTTC.